This TCR beta chain was sequenced in a study of CD8 T cells in Susac syndrome. The authors negatively isolated CD8+ and CD4+ T cells and FACS-enriched TEMRA cells. Reverse transcription of roughly 0.45 to 1 ug RNA used random hexamers. From the immunoSEQ multiplex PCR reads, TCRdb called clonotypes with MiXCR, one entry per CDR3 protein. This sample yields over 150,000 distinct CDR3 sequences, of which 90% to 96% are seen a single time; 0.12% belongs to the top ten. V lost 3 bases, J lost 2 bases, and 12 bases lay in between. Per the germline V gene, CDR1 is SGHRS and CDR2 is YFSETQ. The CDR3 covers 15 residues.

The sequenced material came from CD4+ T cells from PBMCs. This sequence was found in a human donor with Susac syndrome. The chain couples TRBV5-1 to TRBJ2-1; D may be TRBD1 or TRBD2 (6 bases each). This CDR3 reads CASSSSGATYNEQFF. The CDR3, as DNA: TGCGCCAGCAGCTCCTCGGGGGCCACCTACAATGAGCAGTTCTTC. Drawing the rest from reference TRBV5-1 and TRBJ2-1, the complete variable domain is KAGVTQTPRYLIKTRGQQVTLSCSPISGHRSVSWYQQTPGQGLQFLFEYFSETQRNKGNFPGRFSGRQFSNSRSEMNVSTLELGDSALYLCASSSSGATYNEQFFGPGTRLTVL.